One TCR beta chain is described in this entry. V was clipped by 8 bases and J by 0 bases; unmatched bases: 3. The CDR3 consists of 13 residues. The germline CDR1 and CDR2 sequences are KGHSH and LQKENI. This entry belongs to a study of T cell changes during pregnancy in multiple sclerosis. Repertoires were generated with immunoSEQ multiplex PCR, while TCRdb's copy carries only in-frame clones and drops some. The sample shows 33,000 or so clones, 80% to 95% of them seen only once. This chain joins TRBV18 and TRBJ1-1; 7 bases match TRBD1. The specimen was CD4+ T cells from peripheral blood mononuclear cells, collected in the third trimester of pregnancy. The TCR comes from a female donor in good health, enrolled as a control in a pregnancy study. CDR3 protein: CASLQGMNTEAFF. The DNA for the CDR3 is TGTGCCAGCCTACAGGGGATGAACACTGAAGCTTTCTTT.